This TCR beta chain was observed in a study of human T cells and chemical hapten exposure. As for the study in general: DPC at 2% was the sensitizing agent, placed on roughly 2 cm by roughly 2 cm of upper inner arm skin.

The CDR3 length is 16 residues. Trimming left V 6 bases short and J 0 bases short, with 19 bases between. CDR1 and CDR2 from the germline V gene are SQVTM and ANQGSEA. This clonotype was recorded a few times. Library construction involved attaching unique molecular identifiers to individual cDNA molecules, which allowed quantitative, reproducible TCR counting. TCRdb reprocessed the RACE reads with MiXCR, giving one entry per CDR3 protein. This sample carries around 120,000 distinct CDR3 sequences, roughly 14% of them seen once, and the ten largest clones take roughly 2.8%. The time point is: pre-sensitization, week 0. Treatment indicated: therapeutic diphenylcyclopropenone sensitization with weekly scalp DPC.

This receptor was taken from a woman in her late teens or twenties with alopecia areata. Some clones in this sample may be carry-over from other donors' samples. V is TRBV29-1 and J is TRBJ2-3; tentative D call: TRBD1 (6 bases). This sample comprised whole blood, obtained in connection with sensitization to the hapten diphenylcyclopropenone (DPC). The CDR3 sequence is CSVLIRQERSTDTQYF. Here the CDR3 DNA reads TGCAGCGTCTTAATCCGACAGGAGAGGAGCACAGATACGCAGTATTTT.